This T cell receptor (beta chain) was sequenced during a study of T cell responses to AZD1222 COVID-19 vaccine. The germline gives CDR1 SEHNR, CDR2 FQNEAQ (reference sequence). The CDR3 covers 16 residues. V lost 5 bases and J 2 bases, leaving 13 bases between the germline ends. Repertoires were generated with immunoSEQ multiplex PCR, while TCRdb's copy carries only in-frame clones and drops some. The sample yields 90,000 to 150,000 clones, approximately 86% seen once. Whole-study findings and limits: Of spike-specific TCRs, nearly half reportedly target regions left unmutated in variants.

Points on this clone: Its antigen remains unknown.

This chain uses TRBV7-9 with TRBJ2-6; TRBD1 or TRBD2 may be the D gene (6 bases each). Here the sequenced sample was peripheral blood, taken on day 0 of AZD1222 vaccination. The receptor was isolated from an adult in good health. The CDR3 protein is CASSRQRGAGANVLTF. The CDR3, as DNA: TGTGCCAGCAGCCGCCAGAGGGGGGCTGGGGCCAACGTCCTGACTTTC.